This record covers a single T cell receptor beta chain. The antigen remains undetermined. The PCR used 60 Vbeta and 13 Jbeta primers. Sequenced by immunoSEQ multiplex PCR; TCRdb stores in-frame clones only, minus some. The sample has 140,000 to 150,000 clones, 77% seen once. This sample is drawn from a study of cytomegalovirus exposure and HLA in healthy donors. Study-level points and caveats: The authors assumed roughly uniform sequencing depth across donors for presence/absence analyses. According to a later analysis, most TCR beta chains associated with CMV appeared HLA-restricted. A previous analysis found most TCR beta V segments productive roughly 87% or roughly 30% of the time. Investigators reported 150 to 200 TCR beta chains as tied to cytomegalovirus.

CDR3 length equals 15 residues. The V gene's germline CDR1 is LNHDA and CDR2 SQIVND (reference sequence). V was shortened by 7 bases and J by 2 bases, with 17 bases between the two germline ends. This TCR was recovered from a male donor in good health and CMV-seronegative. The source material was PBMCs. This chain joins TRBV19 and TRBJ2-5; tentatively, D is TRBD2 (6 bases). The chain's CDR3 is CASTLQAGQQETQYF. Here the CDR3 DNA reads TGTGCCAGTACCCTCCAGGCGGGGCAACAAGAGACCCAGTACTTC.